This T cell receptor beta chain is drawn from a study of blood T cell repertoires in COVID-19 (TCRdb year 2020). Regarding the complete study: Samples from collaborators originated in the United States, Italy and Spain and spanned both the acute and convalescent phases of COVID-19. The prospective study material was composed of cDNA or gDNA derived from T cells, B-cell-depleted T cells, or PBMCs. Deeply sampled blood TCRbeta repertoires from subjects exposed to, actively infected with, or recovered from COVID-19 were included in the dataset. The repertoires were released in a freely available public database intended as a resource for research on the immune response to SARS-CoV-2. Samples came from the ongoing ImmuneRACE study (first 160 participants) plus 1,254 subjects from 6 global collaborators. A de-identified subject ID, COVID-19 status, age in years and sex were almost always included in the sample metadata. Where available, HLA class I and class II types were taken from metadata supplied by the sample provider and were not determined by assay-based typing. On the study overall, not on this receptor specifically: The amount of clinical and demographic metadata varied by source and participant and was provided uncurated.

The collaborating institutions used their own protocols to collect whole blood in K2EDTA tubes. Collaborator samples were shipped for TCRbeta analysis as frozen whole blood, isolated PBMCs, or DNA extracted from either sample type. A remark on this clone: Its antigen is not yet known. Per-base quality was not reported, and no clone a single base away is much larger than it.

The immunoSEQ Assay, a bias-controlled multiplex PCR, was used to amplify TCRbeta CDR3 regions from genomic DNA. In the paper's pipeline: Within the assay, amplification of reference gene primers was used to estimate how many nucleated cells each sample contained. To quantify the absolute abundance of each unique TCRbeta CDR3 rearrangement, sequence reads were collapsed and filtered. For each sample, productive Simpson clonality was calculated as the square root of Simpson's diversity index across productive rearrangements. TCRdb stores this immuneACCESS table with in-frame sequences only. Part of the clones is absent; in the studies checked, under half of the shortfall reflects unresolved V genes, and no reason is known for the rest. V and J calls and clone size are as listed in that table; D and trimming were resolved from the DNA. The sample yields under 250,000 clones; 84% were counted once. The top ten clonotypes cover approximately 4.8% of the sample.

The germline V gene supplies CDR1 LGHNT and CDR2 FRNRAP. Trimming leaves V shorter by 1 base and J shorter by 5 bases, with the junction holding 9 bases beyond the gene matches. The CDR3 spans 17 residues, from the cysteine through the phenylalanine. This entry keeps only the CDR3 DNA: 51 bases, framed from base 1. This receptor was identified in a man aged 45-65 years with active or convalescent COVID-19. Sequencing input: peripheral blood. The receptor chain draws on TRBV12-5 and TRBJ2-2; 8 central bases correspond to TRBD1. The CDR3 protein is CASGLATGAKGTGELFF. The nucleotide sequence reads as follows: TGTGCTAGTGGTTTGGCGACAGGGGCGAAGGGAACCGGGGAGCTGTTTTTT.